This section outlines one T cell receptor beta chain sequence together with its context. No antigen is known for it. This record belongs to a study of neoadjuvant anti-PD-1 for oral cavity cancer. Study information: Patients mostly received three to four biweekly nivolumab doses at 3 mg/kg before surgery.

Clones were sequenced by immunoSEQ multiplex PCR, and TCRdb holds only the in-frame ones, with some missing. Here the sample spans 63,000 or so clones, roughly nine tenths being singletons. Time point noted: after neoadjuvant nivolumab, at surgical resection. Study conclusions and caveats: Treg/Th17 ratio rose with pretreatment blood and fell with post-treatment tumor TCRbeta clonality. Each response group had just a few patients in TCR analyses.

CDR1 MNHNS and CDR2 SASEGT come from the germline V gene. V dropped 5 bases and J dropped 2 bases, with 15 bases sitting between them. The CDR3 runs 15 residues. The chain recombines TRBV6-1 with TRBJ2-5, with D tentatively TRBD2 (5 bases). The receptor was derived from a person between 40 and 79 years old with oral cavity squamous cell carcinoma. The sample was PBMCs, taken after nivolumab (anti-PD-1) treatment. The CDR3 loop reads CASSSGAADQETQYF. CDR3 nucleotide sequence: TGTGCCAGCAGTTCCGGAGCGGCGGATCAAGAGACCCAGTACTTC.